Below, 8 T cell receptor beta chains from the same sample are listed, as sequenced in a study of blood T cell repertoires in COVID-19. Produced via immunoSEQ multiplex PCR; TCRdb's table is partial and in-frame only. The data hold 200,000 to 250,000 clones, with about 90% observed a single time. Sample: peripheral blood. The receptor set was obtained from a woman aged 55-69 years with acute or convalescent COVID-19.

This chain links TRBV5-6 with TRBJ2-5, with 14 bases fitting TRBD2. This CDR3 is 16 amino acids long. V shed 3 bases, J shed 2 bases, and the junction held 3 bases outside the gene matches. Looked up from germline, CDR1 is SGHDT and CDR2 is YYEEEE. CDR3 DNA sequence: TGTGCCAGCAGCTCAAGGACTAGCGGGAGGCAAGAGACCCAGTACTTC. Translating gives CASSSRTSGRQETQYF.

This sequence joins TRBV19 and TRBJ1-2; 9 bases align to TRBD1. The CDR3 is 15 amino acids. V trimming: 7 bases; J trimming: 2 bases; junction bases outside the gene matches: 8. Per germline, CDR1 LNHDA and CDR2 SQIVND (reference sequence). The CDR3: CASTFSDRGNYGYTF. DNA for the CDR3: TGTGCCAGTACCTTTTCGGACAGGGGAAACTATGGCTACACCTTC. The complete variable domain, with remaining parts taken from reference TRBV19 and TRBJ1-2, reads DGGITQSPKYLFRKEGQNVTLSCEQNLNHDAMYWYRQDPGQGLRLIYYSQIVNDFQKGDIAEGYSVSREKKESFPLTVTSAQKNPTAFYLCASTFSDRGNYGYTFGSGTRLTVV.

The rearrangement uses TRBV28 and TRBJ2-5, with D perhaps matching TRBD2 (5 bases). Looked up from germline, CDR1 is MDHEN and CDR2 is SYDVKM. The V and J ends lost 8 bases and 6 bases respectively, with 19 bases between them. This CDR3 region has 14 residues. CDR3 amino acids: CASRGGSAWQTQYF. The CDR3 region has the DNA TGTGCCAGCCGCGGAGGCAGTGCTTGGCAGACCCAGTACTTC. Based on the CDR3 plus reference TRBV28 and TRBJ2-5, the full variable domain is DVKVTQSSRYLVKRTGEKVFLECVQDMDHENMFWYRQDPGLGLRLIYFSYDVKMKEKGDIPEGYSVSREKKERFSLILESASTNQTSMYLCASRGGSAWQTQYFGPGTRLLVL.

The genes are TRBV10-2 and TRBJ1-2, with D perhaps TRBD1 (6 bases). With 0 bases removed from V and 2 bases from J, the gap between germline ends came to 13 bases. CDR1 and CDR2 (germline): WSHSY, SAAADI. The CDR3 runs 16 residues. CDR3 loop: CASSESKGGLNYGYTF. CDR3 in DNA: TGCGCCAGCAGTGAGTCGAAGGGGGGGTTGAACTATGGCTACACCTTC.

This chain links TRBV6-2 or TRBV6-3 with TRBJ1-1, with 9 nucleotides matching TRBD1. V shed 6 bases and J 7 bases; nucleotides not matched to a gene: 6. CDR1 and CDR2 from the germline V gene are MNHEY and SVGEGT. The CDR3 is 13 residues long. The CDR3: CASSRDRAVEAFF. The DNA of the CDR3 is TGTGCCAGCAGCCGGGACAGGGCGGTTGAAGCTTTCTTT.

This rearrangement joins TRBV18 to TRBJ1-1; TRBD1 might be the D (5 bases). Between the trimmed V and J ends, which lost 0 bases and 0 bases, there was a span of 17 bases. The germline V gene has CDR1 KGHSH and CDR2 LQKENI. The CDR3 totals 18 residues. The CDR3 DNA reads TGTGCCAGCTCACCACCAGGTGTAGTTCGGGGGTTGAACACTGAAGCTTTCTTT. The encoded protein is CASSPPGVVRGLNTEAFF.

This CDR3 reads CASSSRLAGLTDTQYF. CDR3 nucleotide sequence: TGTGCCAGCAGCTCGCGACTAGCGGGACTCACAGATACGCAGTATTTT. The chain links TRBV7-2 to TRBJ2-3; 11 bases align to TRBD2. With 4 bases clipped from V and 2 bases from J, the junction kept 5 bases outside the gene matches. This CDR3 has 16 residues. Germline V gene data show CDR1 as SGHTA and CDR2 as FQGNSA.

The CDR3 loop reads CAWAGEAEAFF. The DNA of the CDR3 is TGTGCCTGGGCCGGAGAGGCTGAAGCTTTCTTT. The chain has TRBV30 and TRBJ1-1; no clear D. The CDR3 consists of 11 residues. CDR1 is GTSNPN and CDR2 is SVGIG in the germline V gene (reference sequence). Trimming took off 5 bases at V and 6 bases at J, with 10 bases between the two ends. The variable domain in full, with the rest retrieved from reference TRBV30 and TRBJ1-1, is SQTIHQWPATLVQPVGSPLSLECTVEGTSNPNLYWYRQAAGRGLQLLFYSVGIGQISSEVPQNLSASRPQDRQFILSSKKLLLSDSGFYLCAWAGEAEAFFGQGTRLTVV.